This T cell receptor (beta chain) was recovered during a study of T cell repertoires in cytomegalovirus infection. Study information: CMV infection and matching HLA type were both indicated by public TCR beta signatures.

General study points: Using cumulative public TCR beta family frequency, the authors identified those who carried CMV together with the relevant HLA. Ex vivo responses were dominated by HLA-C-restricted CMV-specific TCR beta clonotypes.

Each CDR3 protein is one row after TCRdb ran MiXCR on the reads. The sample lists approximately 1,000,000 distinct CDR3 sequences, approximately 30% occurring once. As concerns this clonotype: Its antigen remains unknown.

The receptor's source is a human donor in good health (CMV status not recorded). Some clones in this sample may be carry-over from other donors' samples. The sequences come from cultured CD8+ T cells from PBMCs, collected from culture after CMV antigen stimulation.

The CDR3 region is CASSQDRAGLEPYEQYF. DNA for the CDR3: TGTGCCAGCAGCCAAGATAGGGCAGGCCTTGAGCCCTACGAGCAGTACTTC. V and J are TRBV3-1 and TRBJ2-7; D call uncertain. CDR3 size: 17 residues. The ends were cut back, 0 bases at V and 2 bases at J, with 17 bases in the middle. Germline V gene lookup returns CDR1 LGHDT and CDR2 YNNKEL (reference sequence).